This TCR beta chain was recovered during a study of identical twins. Germline V gene sequence: CDR1 LGHNA, CDR2 YNFKEQ. The CDR3 sequence is 13 residues long. V lost 9 bases and J lost 4, with 13 bases in between. This clonotype has ten or more counts. Each CDR3 protein gets one entry after TCRdb re-called the 5' RACE reads with MiXCR. This table has 200,000 to 300,000 distinct CDR3 sequences, under 12% appearing once. The chain couples TRBV4-2 to TRBJ1-3; a weak D match, TRBD1 (6 bases). The sample consisted of memory T cells sorted from blood. The clonotype originates from a man aged 50 to 60 in good health. This CDR3 is CASSRGSGNTIYF. In DNA form, the CDR3 reads TGTGCCAGTTCCAGGGGTAGCGGAAACACCATATATTTT.